Sequencing of this T cell receptor (beta chain) was carried out in a study of shared clonotypes between healthy human individuals. The study, taken as a whole, reports: The researchers took only blood, and tissue repertoires probably look different. How much donors shared clonotypes was expected to be affected by sequencing depth.

The CDR3 consists of 13 residues. Germline V gene data show CDR1 as LNHNV and CDR2 as YYDKDF (reference sequence). V gave up 0 bases and J gave up 7 bases, with 7 bases separating them. The assay ran at deep level. Scientists sequenced DNA from unsorted PBMC on ten immunoSEQ deep assay plates. Libraries were prepared by immunoSEQ multiplex PCR; TCRdb keeps only in-frame clonotypes and omits some of them. The sample has about 450,000 clones, about 76% seen once. With respect to this clone: Its specificity is not known.

This chain connects TRBV15 to TRBJ1-5, with unresolved D. Input material: PBMCs. The receptor was isolated from a middle-aged woman in good health. Some clones in this sample may be carry-over from other donors' samples. The CDR3 DNA follows: TGTGCCACCAGCAGAGATGTGAACCAGCCCCAGCATTTT. Its translation: CATSRDVNQPQHF. The complete variable domain, with remaining parts taken from reference TRBV15 and TRBJ1-5, reads DAMVIQNPRYQVTQFGKPVTLSCSQTLNHNVMYWYQQKSSQAPKLLFHYYDKDFNNEADTPDNFQSRRPNTSFCFLDIRSPGLGDTAMYLCATSRDVNQPQHFGDGTRLSIL.